This T cell receptor (beta chain) originates from a study of cytomegalovirus exposure and HLA in healthy donors. Overall study results and limits: Researchers counted some 150 TCR beta chains as cytomegalovirus-associated.

Note on this clone: The antigen is not known.

Primers: 60 Vbeta forward and 13 Jbeta reverse. The data were produced by immunoSEQ multiplex PCR, yet TCRdb's version contains in-frame clones alone and is incomplete. This table has about 120,000 clones, 15% to 20% appearing once. From germline, CDR1 is SGHNT and CDR2 YYREEE (reference sequence). This CDR3 is 14 amino acids long. With 1 base clipped from V and 3 bases from J, the junction kept 0 bases outside the gene matches. This clonotype was sampled from a female donor in good health and CMV-seropositive. The sequencing sample was made of PBMCs. The chain couples TRBV5-4 to TRBJ2-7; TRBD2 aligns across 11 bases. CDR3 bases: TGTGCCAGCAGCTTGACTAGCGGGAGCTACGAGCAGTACTTC. Its translation is CASSLTSGSYEQYF.